This T cell receptor beta chain was sequenced for a study of blood T cells in healthy people across ages. Study-level points and caveats: With unsorted PBMCs, a conclusive comparison of naive versus antigen-experienced cells was not possible.

Extraction yielded at least 5 micrograms of total RNA per sample. Alongside a J-beta primer mix, a sample-barcoded 5' primer served in a second PCR lasting 7 to 11 cycles. Through a template-switch adaptor with 12 random nucleotides, each cDNA molecule received a tag. TCRdb reprocessed the 5' RACE reads via MiXCR and lists one record per CDR3 protein. Among some 1.8 million distinct CDR3 sequences listed, roughly 43% were seen once. Per the germline V gene, CDR1 is MNHEY and CDR2 is SMNVEV (reference sequence). CDR3 length equals 14 residues. J was trimmed by 7 bases and V by 3 bases; bases with no gene match: 8. In this sample, this clonotype turned up a few times. Its antigen is currently unknown.

The origin of this receptor is a human donor in good health. What was sequenced was blood. The gene calls are TRBV27 and TRBJ1-2; 7 positions match TRBD1. The CDR3 region is CASSFRDRTSGYTF. The CDR3 nucleotides are TGTGCCAGCAGTTTTAGGGACAGAACTTCTGGCTACACCTTC.